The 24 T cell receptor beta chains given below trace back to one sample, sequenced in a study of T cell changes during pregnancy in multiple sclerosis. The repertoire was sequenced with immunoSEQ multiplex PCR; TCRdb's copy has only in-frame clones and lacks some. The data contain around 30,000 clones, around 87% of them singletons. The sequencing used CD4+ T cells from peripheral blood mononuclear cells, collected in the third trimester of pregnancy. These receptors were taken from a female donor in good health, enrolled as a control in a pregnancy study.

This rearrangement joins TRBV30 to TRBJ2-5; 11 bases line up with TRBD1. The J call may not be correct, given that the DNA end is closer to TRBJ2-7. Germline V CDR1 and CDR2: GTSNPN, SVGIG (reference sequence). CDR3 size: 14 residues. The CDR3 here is CAGLGQGVTYEQYF. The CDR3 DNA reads TGTGCCGGGCTGGGACAGGGGGTTACCTACGAGCAGTACTTC.

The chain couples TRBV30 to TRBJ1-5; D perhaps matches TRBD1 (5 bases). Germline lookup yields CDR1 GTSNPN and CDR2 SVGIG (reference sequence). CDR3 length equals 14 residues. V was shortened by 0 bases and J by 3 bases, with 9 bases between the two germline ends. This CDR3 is CAWSVQVANQPQHF. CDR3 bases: TGTGCCTGGAGTGTACAGGTTGCCAATCAGCCCCAGCATTTT.

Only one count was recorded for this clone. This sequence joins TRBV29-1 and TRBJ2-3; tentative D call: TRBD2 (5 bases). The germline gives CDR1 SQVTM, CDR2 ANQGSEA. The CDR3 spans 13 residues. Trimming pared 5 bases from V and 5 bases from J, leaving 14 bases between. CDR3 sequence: CSVRTSRVDTQYF. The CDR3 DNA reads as TGCAGCGTTCGGACCTCGAGGGTAGATACGCAGTATTTT.

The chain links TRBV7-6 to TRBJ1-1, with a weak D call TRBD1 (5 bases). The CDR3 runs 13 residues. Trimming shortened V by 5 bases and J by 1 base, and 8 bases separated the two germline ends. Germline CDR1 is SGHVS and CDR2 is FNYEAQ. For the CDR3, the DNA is TGTGCCAGCAGCAGTGACAGGAACACTGAAGCTTTCTTT. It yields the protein CASSSDRNTEAFF.

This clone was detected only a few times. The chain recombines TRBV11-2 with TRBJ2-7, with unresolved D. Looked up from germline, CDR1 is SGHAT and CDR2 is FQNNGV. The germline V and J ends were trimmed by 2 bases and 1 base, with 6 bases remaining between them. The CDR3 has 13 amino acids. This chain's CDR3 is CASSLSRSYEQYF. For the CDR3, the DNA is TGTGCCAGCAGCTTATCTCGTTCCTACGAGCAGTACTTC.

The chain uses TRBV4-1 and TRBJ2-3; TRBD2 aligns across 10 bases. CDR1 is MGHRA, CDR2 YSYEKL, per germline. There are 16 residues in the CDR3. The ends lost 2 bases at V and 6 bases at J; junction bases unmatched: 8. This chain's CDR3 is CASSQFSGRAGDTQYF. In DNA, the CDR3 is TGCGCCAGCAGCCAATTCAGCGGGAGGGCTGGGGATACGCAGTATTTT.

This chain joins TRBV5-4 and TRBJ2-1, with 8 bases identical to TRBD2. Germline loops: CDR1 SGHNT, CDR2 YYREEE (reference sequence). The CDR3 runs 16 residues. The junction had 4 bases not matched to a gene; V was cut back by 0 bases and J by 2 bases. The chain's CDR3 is CASSLGAGETYNEQFF. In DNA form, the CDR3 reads TGTGCCAGCAGCTTGGGAGCGGGAGAGACCTACAATGAGCAGTTCTTC.

The CDR3 protein is CASTPQANQPQHF. The CDR3 DNA sequence: TGTGCCAGCACCCCACAGGCCAATCAGCCCCAGCATTTT. The chain joins TRBV28 to TRBJ1-5; D is perhaps TRBD1 (5 bases). Germline V gene lookup returns CDR1 MDHEN and CDR2 SYDVKM. The V end was cut by 7 bases, the J end by 3 bases, with 10 bases between. This CDR3 contains 13 residues. Combining the CDR3 with reference TRBV28 and TRBJ1-5 gives the whole variable domain DVKVTQSSRYLVKRTGEKVFLECVQDMDHENMFWYRQDPGLGLRLIYFSYDVKMKEKGDIPEGYSVSREKKERFSLILESASTNQTSMYLCASTPQANQPQHFGDGTRLSIL.

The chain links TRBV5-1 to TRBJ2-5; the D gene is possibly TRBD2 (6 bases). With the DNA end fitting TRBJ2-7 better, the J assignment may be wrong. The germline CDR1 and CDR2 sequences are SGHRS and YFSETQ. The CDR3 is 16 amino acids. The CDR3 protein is CASSLVASPEGYEQYF. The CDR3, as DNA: TGCGCCAGCAGCTTGGTAGCGTCTCCGGAGGGCTACGAGCAGTACTTC.

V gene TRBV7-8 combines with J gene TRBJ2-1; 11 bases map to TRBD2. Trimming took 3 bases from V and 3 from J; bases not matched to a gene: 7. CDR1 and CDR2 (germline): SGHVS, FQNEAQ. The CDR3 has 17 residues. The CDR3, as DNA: TGTGCCAGCAGCTTGGGAAGGGGACTAGCGGACTACAATGAGCAGTTCTTC. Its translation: CASSLGRGLADYNEQFF. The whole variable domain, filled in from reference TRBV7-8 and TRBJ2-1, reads GAGVSQSPRYKVAKRGQDVALRCDPISGHVSLFWYQQALGQGPEFLTYFQNEAQLDKSGLPSDRFFAERPEGSVSTLKIQRTQQEDSAVYLCASSLGRGLADYNEQFFGPGTRLTVL.

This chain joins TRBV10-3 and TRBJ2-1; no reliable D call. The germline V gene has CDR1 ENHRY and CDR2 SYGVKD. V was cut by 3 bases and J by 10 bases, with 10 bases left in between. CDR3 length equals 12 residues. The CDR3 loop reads CAISDDLREQFF. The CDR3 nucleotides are TGTGCCATCAGTGATGATTTACGGGAGCAGTTCTTC.

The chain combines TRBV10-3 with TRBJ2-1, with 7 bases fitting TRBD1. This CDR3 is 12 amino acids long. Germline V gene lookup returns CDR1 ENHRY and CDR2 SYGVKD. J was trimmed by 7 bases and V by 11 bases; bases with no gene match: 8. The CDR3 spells CAARQGLNEQFF. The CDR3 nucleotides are TGTGCCGCCCGACAGGGATTGAATGAGCAGTTCTTC.

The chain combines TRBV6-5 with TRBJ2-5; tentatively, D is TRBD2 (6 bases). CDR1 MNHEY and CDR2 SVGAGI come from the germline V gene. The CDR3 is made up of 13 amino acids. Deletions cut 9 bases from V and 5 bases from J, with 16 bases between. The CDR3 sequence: CASGGTLGETQYF. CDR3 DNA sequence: TGTGCCAGTGGGGGGACGCTCGGGGAGACCCAGTACTTC.

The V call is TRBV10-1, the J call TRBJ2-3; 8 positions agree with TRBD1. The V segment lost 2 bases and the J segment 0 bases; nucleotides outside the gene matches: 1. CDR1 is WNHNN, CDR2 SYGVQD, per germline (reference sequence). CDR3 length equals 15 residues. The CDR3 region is CASSEGDRSTDTQYF. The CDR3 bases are TGCGCCAGCAGTGAGGGGGACAGGAGCACAGATACGCAGTATTTT.

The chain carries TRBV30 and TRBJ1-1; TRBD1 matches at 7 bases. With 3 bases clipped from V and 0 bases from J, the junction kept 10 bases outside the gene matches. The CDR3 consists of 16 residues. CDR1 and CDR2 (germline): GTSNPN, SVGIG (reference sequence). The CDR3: CAWRSPGQLMNTEAFF. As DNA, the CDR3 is TGTGCCTGGAGATCGCCGGGACAGCTTATGAACACTGAAGCTTTCTTT.

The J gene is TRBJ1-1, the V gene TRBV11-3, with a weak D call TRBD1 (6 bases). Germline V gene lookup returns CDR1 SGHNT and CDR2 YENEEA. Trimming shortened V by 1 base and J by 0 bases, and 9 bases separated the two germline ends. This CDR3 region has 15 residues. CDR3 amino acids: CASSLAQGMNTEAFF. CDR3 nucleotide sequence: TGTGCCAGCAGCTTAGCACAGGGAATGAACACTGAAGCTTTCTTT.

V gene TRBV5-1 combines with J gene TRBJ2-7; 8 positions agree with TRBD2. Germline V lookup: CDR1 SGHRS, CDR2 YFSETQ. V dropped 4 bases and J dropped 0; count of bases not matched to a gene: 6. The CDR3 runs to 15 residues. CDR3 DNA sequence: TGCGCCAGCAGCCCAACGGGACTAGGCTCCTACGAGCAGTACTTC. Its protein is CASSPTGLGSYEQYF.

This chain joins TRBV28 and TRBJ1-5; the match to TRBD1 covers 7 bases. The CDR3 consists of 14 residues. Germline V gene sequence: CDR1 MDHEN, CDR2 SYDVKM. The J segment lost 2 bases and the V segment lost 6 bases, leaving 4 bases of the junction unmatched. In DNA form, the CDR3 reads TGTGCCAGCAGACTGCAGGGGGGCAATCAGCCCCAGCATTTT. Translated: CASRLQGGNQPQHF.

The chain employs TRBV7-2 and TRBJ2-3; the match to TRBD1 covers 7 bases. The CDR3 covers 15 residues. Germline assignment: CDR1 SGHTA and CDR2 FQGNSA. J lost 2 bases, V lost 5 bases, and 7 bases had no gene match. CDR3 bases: TGTGCCAGCAGCCCGAGGGACAGAGACACAGATACGCAGTATTTT. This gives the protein CASSPRDRDTDTQYF.

CDR3 amino acids: CASSPPTGGRTEAFF. For the CDR3, the DNA is TGTGCCAGCAGCCCCCCGACAGGGGGACGTACTGAAGCTTTCTTT. The chain links TRBV7-9 to TRBJ1-1; 9 bases are a match to TRBD1. J lost 5 bases, V lost 5 bases, and 9 bases had no gene match. The CDR3 has 15 residues. Germline V gives CDR1 SEHNR, CDR2 FQNEAQ (reference sequence). Using reference TRBV7-9 and TRBJ1-1 for the parts outside the CDR3, the full variable domain is DTGVSQNPRHKITKRGQNVTFRCDPISEHNRLYWYRQTLGQGPEFLTYFQNEAQLEKSRLLSDRFSAERPKGSFSTLEIQRTEQGDSAMYLCASSPPTGGRTEAFFGQGTRLTVV.

The DNA of the CDR3 is TGTGCCAGCGGAGAGGAGAAGTACAGGGGGGGATATAGCAATCAGCCCCAGCATTTT. It is translated as CASGEEKYRGGYSNQPQHF. The V and J genes are TRBV6-4 and TRBJ1-5; 8 nucleotides agree with TRBD1. CDR3 size: 19 residues. From germline, CDR1 is MRHNA and CDR2 SNTAGT. Trimming took 8 bases from V and 0 from J; bases not matched to a gene: 18.

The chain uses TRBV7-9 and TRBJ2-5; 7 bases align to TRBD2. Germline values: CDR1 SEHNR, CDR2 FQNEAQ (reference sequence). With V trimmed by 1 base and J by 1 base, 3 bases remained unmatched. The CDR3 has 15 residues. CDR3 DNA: TGTGCCAGCAGCTTAGGGCTAGCGGTCCAAGAGACCCAGTACTTC. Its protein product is CASSLGLAVQETQYF.

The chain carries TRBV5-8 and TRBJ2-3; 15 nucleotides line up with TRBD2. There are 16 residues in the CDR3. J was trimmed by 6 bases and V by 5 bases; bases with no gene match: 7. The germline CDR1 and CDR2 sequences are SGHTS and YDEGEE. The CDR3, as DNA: TGTGCCAGCAGTTTTGGGACTAGCGGGGGGTTCGATACGCAGTATTTT. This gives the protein CASSFGTSGGFDTQYF.

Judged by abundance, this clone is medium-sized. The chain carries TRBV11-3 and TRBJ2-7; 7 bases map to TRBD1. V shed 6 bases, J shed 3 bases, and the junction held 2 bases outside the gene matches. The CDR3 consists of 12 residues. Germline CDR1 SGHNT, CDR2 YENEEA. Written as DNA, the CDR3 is TGTGCCAGCAGTTCAGGGGGCTACGAGCAGTACTTC. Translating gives CASSSGGYEQYF.